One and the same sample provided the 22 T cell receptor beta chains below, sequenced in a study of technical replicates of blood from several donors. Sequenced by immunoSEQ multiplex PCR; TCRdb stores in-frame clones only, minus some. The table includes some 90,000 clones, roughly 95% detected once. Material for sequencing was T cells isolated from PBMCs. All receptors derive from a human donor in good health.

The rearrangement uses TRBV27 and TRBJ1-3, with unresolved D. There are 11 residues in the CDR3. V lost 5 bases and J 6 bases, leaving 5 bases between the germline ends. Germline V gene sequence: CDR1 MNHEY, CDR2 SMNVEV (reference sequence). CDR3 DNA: TGTGCCAGCAGTAACTCAAACACCATATATTTT. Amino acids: CASSNSNTIYF.

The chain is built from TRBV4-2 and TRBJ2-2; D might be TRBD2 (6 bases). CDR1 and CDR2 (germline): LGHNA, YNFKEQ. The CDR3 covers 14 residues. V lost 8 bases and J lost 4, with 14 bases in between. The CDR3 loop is CASSRAEGTGELFF. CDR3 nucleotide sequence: TGTGCCAGCTCCCGCGCGGAGGGCACCGGGGAGCTGTTTTTT.

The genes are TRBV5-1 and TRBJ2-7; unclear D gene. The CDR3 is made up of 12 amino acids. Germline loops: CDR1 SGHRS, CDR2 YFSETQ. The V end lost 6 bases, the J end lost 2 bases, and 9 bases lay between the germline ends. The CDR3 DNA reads TGCGCCAGCACCTTAACTACCTACGAGCAGTACTTC. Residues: CASTLTTYEQYF.

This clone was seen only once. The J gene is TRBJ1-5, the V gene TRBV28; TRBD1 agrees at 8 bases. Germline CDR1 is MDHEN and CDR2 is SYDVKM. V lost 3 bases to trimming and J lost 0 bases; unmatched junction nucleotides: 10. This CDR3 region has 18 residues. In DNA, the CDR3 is TGTGCCAGCAGTTTTGTCGGACAGGGAATGTATAGCAATCAGCCCCAGCATTTT. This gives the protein CASSFVGQGMYSNQPQHF.

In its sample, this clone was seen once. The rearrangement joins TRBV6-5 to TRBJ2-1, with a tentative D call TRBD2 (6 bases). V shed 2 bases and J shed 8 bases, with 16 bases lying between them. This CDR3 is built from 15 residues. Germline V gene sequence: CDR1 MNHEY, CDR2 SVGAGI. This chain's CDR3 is CASSYGVSPGDEQFF. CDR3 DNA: TGTGCCAGCAGTTACGGGGTGAGTCCGGGGGATGAGCAGTTCTTC.

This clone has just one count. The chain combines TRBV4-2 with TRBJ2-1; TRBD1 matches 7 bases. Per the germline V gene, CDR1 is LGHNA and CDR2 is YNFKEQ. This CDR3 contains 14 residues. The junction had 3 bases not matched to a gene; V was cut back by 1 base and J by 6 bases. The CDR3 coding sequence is TGTGCCAGCAGCCAAGGACAGGGCTTCAATGAGCAGTTCTTC. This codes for CASSQGQGFNEQFF.

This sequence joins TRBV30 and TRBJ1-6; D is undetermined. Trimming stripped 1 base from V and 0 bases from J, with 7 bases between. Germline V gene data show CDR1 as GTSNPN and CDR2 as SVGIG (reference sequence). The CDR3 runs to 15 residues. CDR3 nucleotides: TGTGCCTGGAGTGACGTCAGCTCCTATAATTCACCCCTCCACTTT. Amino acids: CAWSDVSSYNSPLHF.

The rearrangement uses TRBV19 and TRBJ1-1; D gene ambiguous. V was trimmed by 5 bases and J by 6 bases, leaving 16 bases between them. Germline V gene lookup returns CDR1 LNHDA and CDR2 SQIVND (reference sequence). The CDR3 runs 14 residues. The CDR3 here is CASSFSTGLPEAFF. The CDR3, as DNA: TGTGCCAGTAGTTTCTCAACTGGGCTTCCTGAAGCTTTCTTT.

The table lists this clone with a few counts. The CDR3 sequence is CASSPGQRNTIYF. Here the CDR3 DNA reads TGTGCCAGCTCGCCGGGACAGAGAAACACCATATATTTT. This sequence joins TRBV18 and TRBJ1-3; TRBD1 agrees at 7 bases. The CDR3 is 13 amino acids. V was pared by 6 bases and J by 5 bases, with 4 bases of the junction left unmatched. Germline assignment: CDR1 KGHSH and CDR2 LQKENI.

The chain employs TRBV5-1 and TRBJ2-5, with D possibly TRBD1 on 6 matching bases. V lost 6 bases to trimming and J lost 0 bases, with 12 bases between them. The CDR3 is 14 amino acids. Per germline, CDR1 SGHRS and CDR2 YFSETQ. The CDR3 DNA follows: TGCGCCAGCACGGCAGGGGAGTACCAAGAGACCCAGTACTTC. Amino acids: CASTAGEYQETQYF.

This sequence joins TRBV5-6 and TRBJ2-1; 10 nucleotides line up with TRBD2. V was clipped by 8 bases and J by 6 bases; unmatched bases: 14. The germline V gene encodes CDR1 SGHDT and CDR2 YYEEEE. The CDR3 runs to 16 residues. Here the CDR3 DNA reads TGTGCCAGTTTAAGAATCGGGCTAGCGGGAGTCAATGAGCAGTTCTTC. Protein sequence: CASLRIGLAGVNEQFF.

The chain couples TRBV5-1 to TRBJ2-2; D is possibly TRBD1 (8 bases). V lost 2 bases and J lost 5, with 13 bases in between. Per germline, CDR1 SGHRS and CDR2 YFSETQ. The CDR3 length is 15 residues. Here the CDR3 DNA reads TGCGCCAGCAGCTTACAGGGGGAGGGGACCGGGGAGCTGTTTTTT. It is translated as CASSLQGEGTGELFF.

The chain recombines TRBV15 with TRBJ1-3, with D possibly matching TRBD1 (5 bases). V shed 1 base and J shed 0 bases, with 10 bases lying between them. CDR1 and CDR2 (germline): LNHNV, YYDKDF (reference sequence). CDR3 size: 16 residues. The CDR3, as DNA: TGTGCCACCAGCAGAGGGCGGGACTTCTCTGGAAACACCATATATTTT. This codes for CATSRGRDFSGNTIYF.

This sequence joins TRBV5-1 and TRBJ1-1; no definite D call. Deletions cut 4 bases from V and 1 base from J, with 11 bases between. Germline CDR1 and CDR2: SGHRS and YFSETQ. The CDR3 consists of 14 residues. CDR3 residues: CASSGGLTNTEAFF. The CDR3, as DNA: TGCGCCAGCAGCGGTGGACTGACGAACACTGAAGCTTTCTTT.

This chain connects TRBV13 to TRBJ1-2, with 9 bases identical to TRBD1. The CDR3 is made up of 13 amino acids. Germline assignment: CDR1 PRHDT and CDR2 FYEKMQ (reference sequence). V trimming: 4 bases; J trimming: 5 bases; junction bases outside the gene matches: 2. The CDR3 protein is CASSSDRGYGYTF. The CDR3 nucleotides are TGTGCCAGCAGCTCCGACAGGGGGTATGGCTACACCTTC.

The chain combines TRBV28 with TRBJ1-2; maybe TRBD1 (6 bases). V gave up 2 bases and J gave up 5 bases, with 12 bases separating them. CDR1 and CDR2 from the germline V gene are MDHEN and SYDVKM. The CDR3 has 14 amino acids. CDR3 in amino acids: CASSLEPGHYGYTF. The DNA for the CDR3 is TGTGCCAGCAGTTTAGAGCCGGGACATTATGGCTACACCTTC.

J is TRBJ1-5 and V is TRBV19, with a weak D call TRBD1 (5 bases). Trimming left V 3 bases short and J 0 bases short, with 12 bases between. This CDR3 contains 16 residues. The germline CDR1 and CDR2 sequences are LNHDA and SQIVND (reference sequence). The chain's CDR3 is CASSMVREISNQPQHF. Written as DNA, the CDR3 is TGTGCCAGTAGTATGGTCAGGGAAATTAGCAATCAGCCCCAGCATTTT. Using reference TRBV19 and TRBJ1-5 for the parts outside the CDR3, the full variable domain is DGGITQSPKYLFRKEGQNVTLSCEQNLNHDAMYWYRQDPGQGLRLIYYSQIVNDFQKGDIAEGYSVSREKKESFPLTVTSAQKNPTAFYLCASSMVREISNQPQHFGDGTRLSIL.

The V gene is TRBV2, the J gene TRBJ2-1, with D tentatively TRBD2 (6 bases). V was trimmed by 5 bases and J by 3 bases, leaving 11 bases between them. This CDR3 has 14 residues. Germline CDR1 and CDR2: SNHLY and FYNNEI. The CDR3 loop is CASSTSSRYNEQFF. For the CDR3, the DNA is TGTGCCAGCAGTACTAGCTCCCGCTACAATGAGCAGTTCTTC.

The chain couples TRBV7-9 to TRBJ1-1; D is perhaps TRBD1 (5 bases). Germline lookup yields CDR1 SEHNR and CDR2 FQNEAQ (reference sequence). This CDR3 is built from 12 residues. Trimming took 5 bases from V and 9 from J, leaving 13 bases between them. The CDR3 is CASSPGHTQAFF. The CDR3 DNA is TGTGCCAGCAGCCCCGGACATACACAAGCTTTCTTT.

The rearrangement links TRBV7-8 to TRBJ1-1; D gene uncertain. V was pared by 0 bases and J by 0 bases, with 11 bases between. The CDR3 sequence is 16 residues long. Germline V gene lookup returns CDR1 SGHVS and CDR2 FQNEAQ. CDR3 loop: CASSLAPQVVNTEAFF. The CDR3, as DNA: TGTGCCAGCAGCTTAGCGCCCCAGGTGGTGAACACTGAAGCTTTCTTT.

CDR3: CATSFSGANVLTF. The CDR3 DNA reads as TGTGCCACCTCTTTCTCTGGGGCCAACGTCCTGACTTTC. The chain combines TRBV27 with TRBJ2-6; D call uncertain. Germline V gene sequence: CDR1 MNHEY, CDR2 SMNVEV (reference sequence). The CDR3 runs to 13 residues. V lost 10 bases, J lost 0 bases, and 7 bases lay in between.

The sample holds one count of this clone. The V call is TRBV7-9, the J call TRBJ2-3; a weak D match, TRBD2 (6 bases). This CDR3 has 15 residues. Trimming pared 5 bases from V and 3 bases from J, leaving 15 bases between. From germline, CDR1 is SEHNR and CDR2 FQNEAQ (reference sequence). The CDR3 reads CASSGRRTDTDTQYF. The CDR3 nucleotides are TGTGCCAGCAGCGGGAGGCGTACGGATACAGATACGCAGTATTTT.